The clone carrying this T cell receptor (beta chain) showed up just a few times. The antigen is unknown. Beta-chain TCR CDR3 regions were amplified from RNA transcripts. The library came from an HTBI-primed first-round RT-PCR and a second-round multiplex PCR. TCRdb passed the multiplex PCR reads through MiXCR, listing each CDR3 protein once. This repertoire shows around 1,000,000 distinct CDR3 sequences, roughly two fifths found once; its top ten account for roughly 11%. The data stem from a study of Graves' ophthalmopathy and Graves' hyperthyroidism. Findings of the study overall: Ophthalmopathy cases were distinguished from stable hyperthyroidism by a 13-signature model, reaching about 85% sensitivity and 65% to 83% specificity.

Material for sequencing was peripheral blood or thyroid tissue (not recorded which). The sequence came from an adult man with Graves' hyperthyroidism.

CDR3 sequence reads: CASSQESGYSYEQYF. CDR3 DNA: TGCGCCAGCAGCCAAGAAAGCGGATACTCCTACGAGCAGTACTTC. The V call is TRBV4-3, the J call TRBJ2-7; weak D call: TRBD2 (5 bases). Between the trimmed V and J ends, which lost 0 bases and 0 bases, there was a span of 9 bases. The CDR3 has 15 residues. The germline V gene encodes CDR1 LGHNA and CDR2 YSLEER.